The clone carrying this T cell receptor beta chain was found many times. Its antigen is unknown. A quantitative 5'-RACE method, one with molecular barcodes, was used to make TCR beta libraries. TCRdb reprocessed the 5' RACE reads via MiXCR and lists one record per CDR3 protein. Counted here are around 40,000 distinct CDR3 sequences, around 2.9% occurring once; the ten biggest clones make up roughly 4.4%. In germline, CDR1 is SGDLS, CDR2 YYNGEE. Trimming took 0 bases from V and 4 from J; bases not matched to a gene: 4. This CDR3 contains 16 residues. The data are from a study of CD8 T cells in ankylosing spondylitis. Findings of the study overall: Researchers reportedly found disease-linked clones significantly enriched in matched ankylosing spondylitis synovial fluid. Seven to nine highly homologous variants formed a TCR beta motif that appeared characteristic of ankylosing spondylitis blood.

The sequenced material came from blood, either unsorted or a sorted T cell fraction (not recorded which). The chain links TRBV9 to TRBJ2-1, with TRBD2 matching over 10 bases. The sequence derives from a male donor with ankylosing spondylitis or in good health (not recorded which). CDR3 loop: CASSVAIAGGYNEQFF. The CDR3 DNA reads as TGTGCCAGCAGCGTAGCTATAGCGGGAGGTTACAATGAGCAGTTCTTC. Filled out from reference TRBV9 and TRBJ2-1, the complete variable domain reads DSGVTQTPKHLITATGQRVTLRCSPRSGDLSVYWYQQSLDQGLQFLIQYYNGEERAKGNILERFSAQQFPDLHSELNLSSLELGDSALYFCASSVAIAGGYNEQFFGPGTRLTVL.